Presented here are 14 T cell receptor beta chains from one specimen sequenced in a study of blood T cell repertoires in COVID-19. Sequencing was performed with immunoSEQ multiplex PCR; in TCRdb, only in-frame clones are kept and a portion is missing. Counted here are around 300,000 clones, under 90% occurring once; the ten biggest clones make up over 8.5%. Sequencing input: PBMCs or T cells enriched from blood (not recorded which). Every receptor here comes from a woman aged 25 to 39 who had recovered from COVID-19.

This clone is a singleton in its sample. This rearrangement joins TRBV19 to TRBJ2-1; TRBD2 matches 13 bases. CDR1 and CDR2 (germline): LNHDA, SQIVND (reference sequence). The CDR3 runs 16 residues. Germline trimming cut 3 bases from V and 8 bases from J; bases unmatched to any gene: 7. For the CDR3, the DNA is TGTGCCAGTAGTATGGGAGGGACTAGCGGGATTCATGAGCAGTTCTTC. Amino acid sequence: CASSMGGTSGIHEQFF.

The V gene is TRBV4-2, the J gene TRBJ1-1, with D possibly TRBD1 on 6 matching bases. This CDR3 is built from 12 residues. CDR1 is LGHNA and CDR2 is YNFKEQ in the germline V gene. V gave up 9 bases and J gave up 1 base, with 9 bases separating them. In nucleotides, the CDR3 is TGTGCCAGTGGACAGCAGAACACTGAAGCTTTCTTT. This sequence encodes CASGQQNTEAFF.

This chain links TRBV6-4 with TRBJ1-1; D is possibly TRBD1 (6 bases). Deletions cut 4 bases from V and 4 bases from J, with 10 bases between. There are 13 residues in the CDR3. In germline, CDR1 is MRHNA, CDR2 SNTAGT. This chain's CDR3 is CASSAQGLTEAFF. DNA of the CDR3: TGTGCCAGCAGTGCACAGGGTCTCACTGAAGCTTTCTTT.

The rearrangement uses TRBV7-2 and TRBJ2-7; no clear D. Germline loops: CDR1 SGHTA, CDR2 FQGNSA. This CDR3 comprises 15 residues. V was trimmed by 1 base and J by 3 bases, leaving 13 bases between them. The CDR3 here is CASSLDSGRNYEQYF. In DNA, the CDR3 is TGTGCCAGCAGCTTAGATTCCGGTAGAAACTACGAGCAGTACTTC.

This sequence joins TRBV19 and TRBJ1-1; D is ambiguous. From germline, CDR1 is LNHDA and CDR2 SQIVND (reference sequence). The length of the CDR3 is 14 residues. V shed 7 bases and J shed 5 bases, with 17 bases lying between them. The CDR3 loop reads CASTPGGVGTEAFF. The CDR3 nucleotides are TGTGCCAGTACCCCGGGCGGGGTTGGGACTGAAGCTTTCTTT.

The chain uses TRBV5-1 and TRBJ1-1; TRBD1 might be the D (5 bases). The CDR3 runs to 13 residues. Germline assignment: CDR1 SGHRS and CDR2 YFSETQ. The V end lost 2 bases, the J end lost 5 bases, and 10 bases lay between the germline ends. The CDR3 DNA reads TGCGCCAGCAGCTTTGGGGGAGGGACTGAAGCTTTCTTT. Translated: CASSFGGGTEAFF.

The rearrangement uses TRBV7-9 and TRBJ2-7; TRBD2 matches at 7 bases. The CDR3 is 13 residues long. Unmatched junction bases numbered 2, after V lost 4 bases and J lost 2 bases. Germline V gene data show CDR1 as SEHNR and CDR2 as FQNEAQ (reference sequence). The DNA for the CDR3 is TGTGCCAGCAGCTACGCGGGGGCCTACGAGCAGTACTTC. Translated, it gives CASSYAGAYEQYF.

The chain has TRBV7-2 and TRBJ1-5, with 11 bases matching TRBD1. The length of the CDR3 is 15 residues. Germline CDR1 is SGHTA and CDR2 is FQGNSA. The junction had 3 bases not matched to a gene; V was cut back by 4 bases and J by 4 bases. For the CDR3, the DNA is TGTGCCAGCAGCTCCGGACAGGGGGCTAATCAGCCCCAGCATTTT. Protein product: CASSSGQGANQPQHF.

This clone was counted a few times. The chain links TRBV19 to TRBJ2-2; no firm D call. The CDR3 covers 15 residues. Germline V CDR1 and CDR2: LNHDA, SQIVND (reference sequence). The V end lost 5 bases, the J end lost 4 bases, and 14 bases lay between the germline ends. CDR3: CASSGSHSPTGELFF. CDR3 in DNA: TGTGCCAGTAGTGGGTCGCACAGTCCCACCGGGGAGCTGTTTTTT.

The chain is built from TRBV2 and TRBJ1-6, with 9 bases lining up with TRBD1. Germline CDR1 and CDR2: SNHLY and FYNNEI. Unmatched junction bases numbered 3, after V lost 0 bases and J lost 6 bases. The CDR3 length is 16 residues. The CDR3 loop is CASSEAGQGFNSPLHF. The CDR3 DNA sequence: TGTGCCAGCAGTGAAGCGGGACAGGGCTTTAATTCACCCCTCCACTTT.

The rearrangement uses TRBV11-2 and TRBJ2-2; 8 nucleotides agree with TRBD1. The CDR3 consists of 17 residues. V lost 2 bases and J lost 3; bases outside the gene matches: 8. Germline V CDR1 and CDR2: SGHAT, FQNNGV. The CDR3 is CASSLNADRADTGELFF. The DNA of the CDR3 is TGTGCCAGCAGCTTAAACGCGGACAGGGCGGACACCGGGGAGCTGTTTTTT.

The chain couples TRBV28 to TRBJ1-3, with 7 nucleotides matching TRBD1. CDR1 and CDR2 from the germline V gene are MDHEN and SYDVKM. Trimming removed 3 bases from V and 4 bases from J; junction bases left unmatched: 9. This CDR3 is 16 amino acids long. CDR3 DNA sequence: TGTGCCAGCAGTTTGAACAGGGGAGATGTCGGAAACACCATATATTTT. This codes for CASSLNRGDVGNTIYF.

The chain couples TRBV20-1 to TRBJ1-2, with D possibly TRBD1 on 5 matching bases. V was trimmed by 7 bases and J by 10 bases, leaving 10 bases between them. The CDR3 is 9 residues long. Germline V CDR1 and CDR2: DFQATT, SNEGSKA (reference sequence). CDR3 DNA sequence: TGCAGTGTGCAGGGTGTCTACACCTTC. It specifies CSVQGVYTF.

CDR3 in DNA: TGTGCCAGCAGCTCCCTGCAGGGGGCCGGTGAAAAACTGTTTTTT. Protein sequence: CASSSLQGAGEKLFF. The gene calls are TRBV7-2 and TRBJ1-4; 8 positions agree with TRBD1. This CDR3 spans 15 amino acids. Germline V lookup: CDR1 SGHTA, CDR2 FQGNSA. V shed 4 bases and J 7 bases; nucleotides not matched to a gene: 8. Using reference TRBV7-2 and TRBJ1-4 for the parts outside the CDR3, the full variable domain is GAGVSQSPSNKVTEKGKDVELRCDPISGHTALYWYRQSLGQGLEFLIYFQGNSAPDKSGLPSDRFSAERTGGSVSTLTIQRTQQEDSAVYLCASSSLQGAGEKLFFGSGTQLSVL.